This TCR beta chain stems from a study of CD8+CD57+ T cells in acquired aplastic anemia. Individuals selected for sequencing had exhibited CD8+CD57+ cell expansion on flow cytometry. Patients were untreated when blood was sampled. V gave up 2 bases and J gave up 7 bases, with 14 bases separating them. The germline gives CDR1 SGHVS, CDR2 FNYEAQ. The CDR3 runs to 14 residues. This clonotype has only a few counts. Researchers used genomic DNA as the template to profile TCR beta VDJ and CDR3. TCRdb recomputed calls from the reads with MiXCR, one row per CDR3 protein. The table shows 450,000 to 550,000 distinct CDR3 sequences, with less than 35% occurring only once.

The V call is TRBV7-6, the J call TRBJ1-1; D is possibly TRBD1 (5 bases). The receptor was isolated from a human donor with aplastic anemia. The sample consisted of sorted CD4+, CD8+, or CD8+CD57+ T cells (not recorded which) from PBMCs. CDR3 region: CASSLMVGADEAFF. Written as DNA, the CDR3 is TGTGCCAGCAGCTTAATGGTTGGGGCAGATGAAGCTTTCTTT.